This TCR beta chain is drawn from a study of blood T cell repertoires in COVID-19 (dated by TCRdb to 2018 to 2020). The study in broad terms: The collaborator samples originated in the United States, Italy and Spain and spanned the acute and convalescent phases of COVID-19. Subjects who had been exposed to COVID-19, were actively infected with it, or had recovered from it provided the deeply sampled blood TCRbeta repertoires that made up the dataset. Sample metadata almost always included a de-identified subject ID, COVID-19 status, age in years and sex. A freely available public database, intended as a resource for researchers studying the immune response to SARS-CoV-2, is where the repertoires were released. The material from the prospective study consisted of cDNA or gDNA derived from T cells, B-cell-depleted T cells, or PBMCs. The samples were drawn from the first 160 participants of the ongoing ImmuneRACE study and from some 1,300 subjects provided by 6 global collaborators. Where available, HLA class I and class II types were taken from metadata supplied by the sample provider and were not determined by assay-based typing.

CDR1 LNHDA and CDR2 SQIVND are derived from the germline V gene (reference sequence). V is cut by 0 bases and J by 1 base, and the space between the germline ends is 7 bases. Counted from cysteine to phenylalanine, this CDR3 has 15 amino acids. Just the 45-base CDR3 DNA is kept, in frame starting at base 1. Collaborating institutions collected whole blood in K2EDTA tubes following their own protocols. For TCRbeta analysis, collaborators shipped samples in one of three forms: frozen whole blood, isolated PBMCs, or DNA extracted from either of those sample types. The investigation overall reported the following: The amount of clinical and demographic metadata varied by source and participant and was provided uncurated.

In the case of this clone: Its antigen remains undetermined. No base qualities exist here, and no much larger clone lies one base off it. This sample includes further DNA sequences coding for the same CDR3.

TCRbeta CDR3 regions were amplified from genomic DNA by means of the immunoSEQ Assay, a bias-controlled multiplex PCR. The original methods were these. The number of nucleated cells in each sample was estimated by amplification of reference gene primers within the assay. To quantify the absolute abundance of each unique TCRbeta CDR3 rearrangement, sequence reads were collapsed and filtered. Productive Simpson clonality was computed per sample as the square root of Simpson's diversity index over productive rearrangements. TCRdb provides this immuneACCESS table in a form limited to in-frame rearrangements. Some clones are lacking; in checked studies, under half of them reflect an unresolved V gene, and why the rest are absent is not known. The V and J calls and clone size come from that table; D and trimming were worked out from the DNA. For this sample the table gives fewer than 75,000 clones, of which roughly 88% were detected only once. The ten largest clones add up to roughly 4% of the sample.

Here the chain combines TRBV19 and TRBJ1-5; no D segment can be confidently identified. Sequencing was performed on peripheral blood. The sequence came from a man aged 65-85 years with acute or convalescent COVID-19. The nucleotide sequence is given as TGTGCCAGTAGTATAGATCGGGGAAGCAATCAGCCCCAGCATTTT. This yields the protein CASSIDRGSNQPQHF.